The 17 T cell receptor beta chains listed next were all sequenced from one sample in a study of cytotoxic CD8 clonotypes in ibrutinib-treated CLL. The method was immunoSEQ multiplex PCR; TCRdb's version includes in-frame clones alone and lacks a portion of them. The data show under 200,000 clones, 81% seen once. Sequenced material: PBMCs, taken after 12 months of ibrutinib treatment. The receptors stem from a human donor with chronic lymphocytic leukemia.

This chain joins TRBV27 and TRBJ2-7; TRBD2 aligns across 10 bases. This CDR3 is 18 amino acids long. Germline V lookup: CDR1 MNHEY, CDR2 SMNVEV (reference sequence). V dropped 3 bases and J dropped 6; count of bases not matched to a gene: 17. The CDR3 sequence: CASSLRWLLASGRAEQYF. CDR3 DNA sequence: TGTGCCAGCAGTTTGAGATGGTTGCTAGCTAGCGGGAGAGCCGAGCAGTACTTC.

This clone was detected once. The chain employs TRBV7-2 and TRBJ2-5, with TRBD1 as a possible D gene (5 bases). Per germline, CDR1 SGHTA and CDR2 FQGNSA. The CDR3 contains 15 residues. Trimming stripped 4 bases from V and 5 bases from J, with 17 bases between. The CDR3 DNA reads TGTGCCAGCAGCTCCAGGATTGGGGCGCCGGAGACCCAGTACTTC. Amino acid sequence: CASSSRIGAPETQYF.

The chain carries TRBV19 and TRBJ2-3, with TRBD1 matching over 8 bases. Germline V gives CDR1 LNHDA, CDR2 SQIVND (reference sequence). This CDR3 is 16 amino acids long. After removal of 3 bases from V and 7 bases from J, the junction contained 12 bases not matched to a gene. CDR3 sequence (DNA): TGTGCCAGTAGTATCGGCAGGGGGCGTCTCGGAAATACGCAGTATTTT. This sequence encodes CASSIGRGRLGNTQYF.

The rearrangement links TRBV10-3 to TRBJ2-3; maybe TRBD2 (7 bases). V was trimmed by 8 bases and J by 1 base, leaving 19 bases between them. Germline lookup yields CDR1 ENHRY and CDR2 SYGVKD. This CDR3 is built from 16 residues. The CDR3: CAIALRGAGGTDTQYF. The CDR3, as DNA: TGTGCCATCGCCCTGAGGGGGGCGGGGGGCACAGATACGCAGTATTTT.

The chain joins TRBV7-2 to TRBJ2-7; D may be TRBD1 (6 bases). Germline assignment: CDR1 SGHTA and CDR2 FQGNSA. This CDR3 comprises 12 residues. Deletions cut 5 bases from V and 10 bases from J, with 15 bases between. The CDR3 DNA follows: TGTGCCAGCAGCACCCCAGGGGTTTCTCAGTACTTC. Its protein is CASSTPGVSQYF.

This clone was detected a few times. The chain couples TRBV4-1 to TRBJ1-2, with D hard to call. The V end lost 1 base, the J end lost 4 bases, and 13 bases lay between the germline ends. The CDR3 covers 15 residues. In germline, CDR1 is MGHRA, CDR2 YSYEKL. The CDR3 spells CASSQVSQAVYGYTF. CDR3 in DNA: TGCGCCAGCAGCCAAGTTTCGCAGGCCGTCTATGGCTACACCTTC.

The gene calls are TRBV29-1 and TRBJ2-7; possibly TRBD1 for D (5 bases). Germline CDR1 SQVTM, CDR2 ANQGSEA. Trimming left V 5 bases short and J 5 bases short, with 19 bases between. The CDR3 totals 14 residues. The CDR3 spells CSVMVGQGGNEQYF. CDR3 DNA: TGCAGCGTTATGGTGGGTCAGGGTGGCAACGAGCAGTACTTC.

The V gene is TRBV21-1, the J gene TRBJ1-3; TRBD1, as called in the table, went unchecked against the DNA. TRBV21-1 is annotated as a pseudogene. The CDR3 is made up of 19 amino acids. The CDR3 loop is CASSSRAVLAGSSGNTIYF. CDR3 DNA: TGTGCCAGCAGCAGCAGGGCAGTTTTGGCAGGCTCCTCTGGAAACACCATATATTTT.

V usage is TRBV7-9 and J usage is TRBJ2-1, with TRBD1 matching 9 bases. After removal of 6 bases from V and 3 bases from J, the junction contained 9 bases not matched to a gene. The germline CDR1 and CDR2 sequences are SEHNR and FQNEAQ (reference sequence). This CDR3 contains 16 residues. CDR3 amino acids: CASRHPGQGVYNEQFF. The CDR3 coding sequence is TGTGCCAGCAGGCATCCGGGACAGGGCGTCTACAATGAGCAGTTCTTC.

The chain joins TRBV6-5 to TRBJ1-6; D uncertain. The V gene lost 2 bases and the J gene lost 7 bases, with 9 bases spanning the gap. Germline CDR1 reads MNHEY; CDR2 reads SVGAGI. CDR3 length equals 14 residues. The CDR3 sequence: CASSYENGNSPLHF. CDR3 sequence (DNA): TGTGCCAGCAGTTACGAGAATGGGAATTCACCCCTCCACTTT.

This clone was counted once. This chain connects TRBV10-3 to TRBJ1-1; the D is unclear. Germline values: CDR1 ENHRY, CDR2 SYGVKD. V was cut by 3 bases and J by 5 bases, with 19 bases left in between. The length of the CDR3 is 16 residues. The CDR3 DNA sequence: TGTGCCATCAGTGAATGGCCCGCTCTCGTCTGGACTGAAGCTTTCTTT. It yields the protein CAISEWPALVWTEAFF.

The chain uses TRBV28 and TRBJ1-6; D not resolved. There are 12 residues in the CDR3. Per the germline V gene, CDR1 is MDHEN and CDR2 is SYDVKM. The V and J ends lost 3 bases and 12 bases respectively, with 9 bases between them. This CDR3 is CASSLPKLPLHF. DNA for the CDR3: TGTGCCAGCAGTTTGCCGAAGTTACCCCTCCACTTT.

The CDR3: CASSQDQGTGSNYGYTF. In nucleotides, the CDR3 is TGCGCCAGCAGCCAAGATCAGGGGACAGGGAGTAACTATGGCTACACCTTC. The chain has TRBV4-3 and TRBJ1-2, with 9 bases fitting TRBD1. CDR3 length equals 17 residues. The germline V gene encodes CDR1 LGHNA and CDR2 YSLEER. J was trimmed by 1 base and V by 0 bases; bases with no gene match: 6.

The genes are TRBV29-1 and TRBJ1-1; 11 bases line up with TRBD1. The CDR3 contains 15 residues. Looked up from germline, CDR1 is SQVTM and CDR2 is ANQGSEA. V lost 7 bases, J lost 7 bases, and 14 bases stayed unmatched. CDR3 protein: CSAESPGQGAGEAFF. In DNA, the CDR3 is TGCAGCGCCGAGTCCCCAGGACAGGGGGCTGGTGAAGCTTTCTTT.

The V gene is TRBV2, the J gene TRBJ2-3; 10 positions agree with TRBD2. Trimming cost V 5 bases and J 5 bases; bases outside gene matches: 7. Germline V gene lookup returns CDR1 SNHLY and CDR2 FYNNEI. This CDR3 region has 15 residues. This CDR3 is CASSPPAGGRDTQYF. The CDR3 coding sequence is TGTGCCAGCAGTCCCCCAGCGGGGGGGAGAGATACGCAGTATTTT.

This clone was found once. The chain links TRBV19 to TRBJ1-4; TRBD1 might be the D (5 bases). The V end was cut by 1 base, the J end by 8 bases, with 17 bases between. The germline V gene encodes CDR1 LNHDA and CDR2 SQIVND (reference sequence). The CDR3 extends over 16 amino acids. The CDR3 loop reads CASSIGNRPETEKLFF. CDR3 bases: TGTGCCAGTAGTATAGGGAACAGGCCAGAAACGGAAAAACTGTTTTTT.

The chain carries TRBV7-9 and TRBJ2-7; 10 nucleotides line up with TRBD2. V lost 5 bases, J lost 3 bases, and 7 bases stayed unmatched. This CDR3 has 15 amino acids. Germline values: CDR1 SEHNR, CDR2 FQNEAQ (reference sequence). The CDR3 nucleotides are TGTGCCAGCAGCATTGAGCGGGGGGGCCGCTACGAGCAGTACTTC. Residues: CASSIERGGRYEQYF. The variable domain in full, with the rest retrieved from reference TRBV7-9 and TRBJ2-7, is DTGVSQNPRHKITKRGQNVTFRCDPISEHNRLYWYRQTLGQGPEFLTYFQNEAQLEKSRLLSDRFSAERPKGSFSTLEIQRTEQGDSAMYLCASSIERGGRYEQYFGPGTRLTVT.